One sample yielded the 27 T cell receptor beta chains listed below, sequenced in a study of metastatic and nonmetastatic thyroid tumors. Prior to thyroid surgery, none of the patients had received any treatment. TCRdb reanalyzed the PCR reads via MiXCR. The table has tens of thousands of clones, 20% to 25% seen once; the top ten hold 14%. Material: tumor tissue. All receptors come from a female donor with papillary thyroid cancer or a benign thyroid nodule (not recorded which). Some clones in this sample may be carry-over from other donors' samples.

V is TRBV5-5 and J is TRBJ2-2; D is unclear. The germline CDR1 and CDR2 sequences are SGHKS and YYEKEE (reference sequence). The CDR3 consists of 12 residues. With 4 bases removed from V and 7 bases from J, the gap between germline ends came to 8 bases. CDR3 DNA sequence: TGTGCCAGCAGCCACCCCTTCGGGGAGCTGTTTTTT. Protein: CASSHPFGELFF. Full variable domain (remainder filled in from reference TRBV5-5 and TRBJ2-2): DAGVTQSPTHLIKTRGQQVTLRCSPISGHKSVSWYQQVLGQGPQFIFQYYEKEERGRGNFPDRFSARQFPNYSSELNVNALLLGDSALYLCASSHPFGELFFGEGSRLTVL.

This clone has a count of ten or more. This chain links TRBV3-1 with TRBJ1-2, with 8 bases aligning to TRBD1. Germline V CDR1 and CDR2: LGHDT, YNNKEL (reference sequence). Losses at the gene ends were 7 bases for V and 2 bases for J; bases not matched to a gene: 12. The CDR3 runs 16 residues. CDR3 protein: CASTQTGEGRNYGYTF. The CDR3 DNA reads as TGTGCCAGCACCCAGACAGGGGAGGGGAGAAACTATGGCTACACCTTC.

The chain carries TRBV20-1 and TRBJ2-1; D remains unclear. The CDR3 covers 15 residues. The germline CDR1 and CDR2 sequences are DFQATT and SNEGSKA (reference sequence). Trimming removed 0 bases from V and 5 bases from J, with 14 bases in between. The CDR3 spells CSARDSRTTHNEQFF. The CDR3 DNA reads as TGCAGTGCTAGAGATTCGCGAACCACACACAATGAGCAGTTCTTC.

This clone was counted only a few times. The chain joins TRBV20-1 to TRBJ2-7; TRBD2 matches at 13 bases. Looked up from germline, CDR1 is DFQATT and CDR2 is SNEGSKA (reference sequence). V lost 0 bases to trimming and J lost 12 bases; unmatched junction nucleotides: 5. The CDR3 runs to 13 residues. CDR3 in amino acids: CSARETSGRVPYF. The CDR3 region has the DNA TGCAGTGCTAGAGAAACTAGCGGGAGGGTTCCGTACTTC.

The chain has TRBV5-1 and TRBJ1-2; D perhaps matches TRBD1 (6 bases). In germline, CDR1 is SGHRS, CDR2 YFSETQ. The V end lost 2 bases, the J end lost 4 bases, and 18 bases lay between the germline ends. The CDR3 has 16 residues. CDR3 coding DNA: TGCGCCAGCAGCTTCGACCTAGGACAGAAAATCTATGGCTACACCTTC. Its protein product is CASSFDLGQKIYGYTF.

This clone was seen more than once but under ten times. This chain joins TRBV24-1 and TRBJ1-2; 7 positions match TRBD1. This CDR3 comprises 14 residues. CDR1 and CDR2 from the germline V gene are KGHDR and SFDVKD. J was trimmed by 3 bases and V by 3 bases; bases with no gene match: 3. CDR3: CATSDPGTDYGYTF. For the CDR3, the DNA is TGTGCCACCAGTGATCCCGGGACAGACTATGGCTACACCTTC.

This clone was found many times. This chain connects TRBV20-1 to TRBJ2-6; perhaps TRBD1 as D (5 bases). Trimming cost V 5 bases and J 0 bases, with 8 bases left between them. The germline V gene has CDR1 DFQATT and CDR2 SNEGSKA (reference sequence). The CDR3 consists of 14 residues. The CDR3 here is CSAFQGSGANVLTF. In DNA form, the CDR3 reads TGCAGTGCTTTTCAGGGCTCTGGGGCCAACGTCCTGACTTTC.

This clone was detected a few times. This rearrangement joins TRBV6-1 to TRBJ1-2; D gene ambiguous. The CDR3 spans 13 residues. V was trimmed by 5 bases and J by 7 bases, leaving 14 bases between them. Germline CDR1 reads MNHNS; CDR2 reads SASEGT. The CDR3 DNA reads TGTGCCAGCAGTTCAGTGGCCCTCTTTGGCTACACCTTC. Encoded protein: CASSSVALFGYTF.

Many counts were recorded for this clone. CDR3 protein: CASSEQVTDTQYF. The DNA of the CDR3 is TGTGCCAGCAGTGAACAGGTCACAGATACGCAGTATTTT. This rearrangement joins TRBV6-4 to TRBJ2-3, with D maybe TRBD1 (5 bases). With 3 bases removed from V and 2 bases from J, the gap between germline ends came to 6 bases. The germline V gene has CDR1 MRHNA and CDR2 SNTAGT. The CDR3 length is 13 residues.

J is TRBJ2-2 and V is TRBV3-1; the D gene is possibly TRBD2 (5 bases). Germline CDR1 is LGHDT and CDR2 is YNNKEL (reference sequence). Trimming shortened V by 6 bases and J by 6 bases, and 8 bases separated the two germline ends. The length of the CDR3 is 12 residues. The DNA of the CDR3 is TGTGCCAGCAGTAGTAGCGCCGGGGAGCTGTTTTTT. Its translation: CASSSSAGELFF.

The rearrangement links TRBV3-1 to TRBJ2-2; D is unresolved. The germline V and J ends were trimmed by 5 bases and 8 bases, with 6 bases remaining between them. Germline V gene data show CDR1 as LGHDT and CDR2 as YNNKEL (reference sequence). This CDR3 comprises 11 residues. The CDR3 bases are TGTGCCAGCAGCAAACAGGGGGAGCTGTTTTTT. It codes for CASSKQGELFF.

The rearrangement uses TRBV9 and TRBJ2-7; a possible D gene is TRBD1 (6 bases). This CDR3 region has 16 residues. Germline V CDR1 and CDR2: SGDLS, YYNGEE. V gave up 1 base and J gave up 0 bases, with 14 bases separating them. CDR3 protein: CASSVTGHSVSYEQYF. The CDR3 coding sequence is TGTGCCAGCAGCGTAACGGGACACTCGGTCTCCTACGAGCAGTACTTC. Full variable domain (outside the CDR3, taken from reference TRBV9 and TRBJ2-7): DSGVTQTPKHLITATGQRVTLRCSPRSGDLSVYWYQQSLDQGLQFLIQYYNGEERAKGNILERFSAQQFPDLHSELNLSSLELGDSALYFCASSVTGHSVSYEQYFGPGTRLTVT.

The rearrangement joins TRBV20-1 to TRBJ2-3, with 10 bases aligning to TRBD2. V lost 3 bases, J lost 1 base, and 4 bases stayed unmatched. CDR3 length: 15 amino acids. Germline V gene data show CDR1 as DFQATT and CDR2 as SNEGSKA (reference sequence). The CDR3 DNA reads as TGCAGTGCTAGTAGGCTAGCGGGAGGCACAGATACGCAGTATTTT. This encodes CSASRLAGGTDTQYF.

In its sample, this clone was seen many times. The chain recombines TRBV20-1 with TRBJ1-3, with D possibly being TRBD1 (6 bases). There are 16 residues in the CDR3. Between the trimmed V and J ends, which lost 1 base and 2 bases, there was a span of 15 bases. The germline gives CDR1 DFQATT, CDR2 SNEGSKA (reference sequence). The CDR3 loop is CSARAPGGGTGNTIYF. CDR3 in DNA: TGCAGTGCTAGAGCCCCCGGCGGGGGCACTGGAAACACCATATATTTT.

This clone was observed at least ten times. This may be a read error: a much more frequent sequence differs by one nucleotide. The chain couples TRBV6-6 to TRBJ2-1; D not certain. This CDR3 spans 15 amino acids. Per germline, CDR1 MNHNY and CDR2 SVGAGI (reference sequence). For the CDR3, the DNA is TGTGCCAACAGTTACTCGTCTGGTCTAAAGGAAGGGCAGTTCTTC. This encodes CANSYSSGLKEGQFF.

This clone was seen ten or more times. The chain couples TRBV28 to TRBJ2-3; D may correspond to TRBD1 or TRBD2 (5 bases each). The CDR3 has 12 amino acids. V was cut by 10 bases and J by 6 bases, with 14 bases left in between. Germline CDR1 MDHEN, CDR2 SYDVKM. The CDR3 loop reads CATLEGMDTQYF. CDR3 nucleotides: TGTGCCACCCTAGAGGGGATGGATACGCAGTATTTT.

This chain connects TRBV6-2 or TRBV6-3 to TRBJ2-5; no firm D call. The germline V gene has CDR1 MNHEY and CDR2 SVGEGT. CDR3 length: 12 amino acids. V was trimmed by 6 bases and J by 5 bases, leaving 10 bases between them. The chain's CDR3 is CASSTRRETQYF. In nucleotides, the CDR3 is TGTGCCAGCAGCACACGGCGGGAGACCCAGTACTTC.

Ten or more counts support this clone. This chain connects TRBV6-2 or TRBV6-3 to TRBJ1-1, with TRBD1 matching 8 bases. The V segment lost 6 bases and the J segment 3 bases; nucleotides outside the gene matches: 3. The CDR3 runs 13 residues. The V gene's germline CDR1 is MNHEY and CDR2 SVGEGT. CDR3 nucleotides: TGTGCCAGCAGACCGACAGGGGACACTGAAGCTTTCTTT. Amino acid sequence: CASRPTGDTEAFF.

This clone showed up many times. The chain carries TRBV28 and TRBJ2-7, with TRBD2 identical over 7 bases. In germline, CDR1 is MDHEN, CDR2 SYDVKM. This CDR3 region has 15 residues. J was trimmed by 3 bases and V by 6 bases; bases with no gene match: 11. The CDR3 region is CASRPGGGERYEQYF. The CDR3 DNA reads TGTGCCAGCAGACCGGGCGGGGGAGAGCGCTACGAGCAGTACTTC.

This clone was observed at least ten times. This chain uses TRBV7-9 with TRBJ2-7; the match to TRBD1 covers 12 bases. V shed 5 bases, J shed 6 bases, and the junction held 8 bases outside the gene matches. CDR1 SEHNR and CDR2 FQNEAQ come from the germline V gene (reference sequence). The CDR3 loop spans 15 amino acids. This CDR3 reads CASSPGTGGRREQYF. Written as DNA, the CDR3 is TGTGCCAGCAGCCCGGGGACAGGGGGCCGCCGCGAGCAGTACTTC.

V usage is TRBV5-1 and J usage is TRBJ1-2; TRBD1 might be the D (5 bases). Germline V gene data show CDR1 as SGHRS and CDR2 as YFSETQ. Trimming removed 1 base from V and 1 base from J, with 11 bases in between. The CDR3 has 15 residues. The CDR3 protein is CASSLFGGSNYGYTF. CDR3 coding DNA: TGCGCCAGCAGCTTGTTTGGGGGGAGTAACTATGGCTACACCTTC.

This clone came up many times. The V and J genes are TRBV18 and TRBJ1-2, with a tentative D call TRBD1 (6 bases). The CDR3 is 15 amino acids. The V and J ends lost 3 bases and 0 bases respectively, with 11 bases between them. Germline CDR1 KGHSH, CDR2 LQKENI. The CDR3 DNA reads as TGTGCCAGCTCACCCGACAGGCAAGCTAACTATGGCTACACCTTC. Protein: CASSPDRQANYGYTF.

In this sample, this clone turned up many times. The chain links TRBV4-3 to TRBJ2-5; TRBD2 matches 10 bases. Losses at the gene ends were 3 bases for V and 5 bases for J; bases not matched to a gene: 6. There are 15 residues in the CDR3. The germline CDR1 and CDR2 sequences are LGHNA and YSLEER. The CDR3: CASSQERGGGETQYF. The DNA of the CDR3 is TGCGCCAGCAGCCAGGAGCGGGGGGGCGGTGAGACCCAGTACTTC.

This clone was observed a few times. The CDR3 protein is CASSLSLLGEQYF. As DNA, the CDR3 is TGTGCCAGCAGTTTAAGTTTGTTGGGGGAGCAGTACTTC. This chain joins TRBV12-3 or TRBV12-4 and TRBJ2-7; no definite D call. Trimming stripped 2 bases from V and 7 bases from J, with 12 bases between. The length of the CDR3 is 13 residues.

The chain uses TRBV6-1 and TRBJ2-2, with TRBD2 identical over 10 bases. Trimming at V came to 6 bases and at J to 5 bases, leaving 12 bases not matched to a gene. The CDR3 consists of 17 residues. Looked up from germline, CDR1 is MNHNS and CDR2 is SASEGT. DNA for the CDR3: TGTGCCAGCAGCTCCTGGGAAGCGGGAGGGCAAACCGGGGAGCTGTTTTTT. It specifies CASSSWEAGGQTGELFF.

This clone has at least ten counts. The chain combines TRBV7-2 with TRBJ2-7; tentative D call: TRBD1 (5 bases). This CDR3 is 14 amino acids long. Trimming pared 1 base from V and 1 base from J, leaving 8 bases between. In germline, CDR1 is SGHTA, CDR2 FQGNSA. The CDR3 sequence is CASSLDQGSYEQYF. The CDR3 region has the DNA TGTGCCAGCAGCTTAGATCAGGGATCCTACGAGCAGTACTTC. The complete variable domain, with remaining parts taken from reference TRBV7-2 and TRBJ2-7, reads GAGVSQSPSNKVTEKGKDVELRCDPISGHTALYWYRQSLGQGLEFLIYFQGNSAPDKSGLPSDRFSAERTGGSVSTLTIQRTQQEDSAVYLCASSLDQGSYEQYFGPGTRLTVT.

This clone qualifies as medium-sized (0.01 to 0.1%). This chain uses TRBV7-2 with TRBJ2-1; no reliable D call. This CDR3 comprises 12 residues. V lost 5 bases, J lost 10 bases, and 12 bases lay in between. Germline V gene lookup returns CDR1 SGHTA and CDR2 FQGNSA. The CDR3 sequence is CASSPIGDEQFF. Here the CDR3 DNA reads TGTGCCAGCAGCCCCATTGGAGACGAGCAGTTCTTC. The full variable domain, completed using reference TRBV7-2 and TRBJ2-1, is GAGVSQSPSNKVTEKGKDVELRCDPISGHTALYWYRQSLGQGLEFLIYFQGNSAPDKSGLPSDRFSAERTGGSVSTLTIQRTQQEDSAVYLCASSPIGDEQFFGPGTRLTVL.